This passage covers 31 T cell receptor beta chains from one sample sequenced in a study of T cell changes during pregnancy in multiple sclerosis. Method: immunoSEQ multiplex PCR; TCRdb's copy keeps in-frame clones and lacks some. This sample has some 14,000 clones, with 75% to 85% found just once. Sample: CD8+ T cells from peripheral blood mononuclear cells, taken after pregnancy. Receptors originate from a female donor in good health, enrolled as a control in a pregnancy study.

The chain joins TRBV19 to TRBJ2-1; TRBD2 matches 9 bases. V was pared by 7 bases and J by 7 bases, with 14 bases of the junction left unmatched. Germline V lookup: CDR1 LNHDA, CDR2 SQIVND (reference sequence). The CDR3 totals 16 residues. DNA of the CDR3: TGTGCCAGTATTCACCTCAAGCGGGAGGACGGGAATGAGCAGTTCTTC. It yields the protein CASIHLKREDGNEQFF.

V is TRBV5-6 and J is TRBJ2-2, with D unresolved. Trimming took off 4 bases at V and 3 bases at J, with 7 bases between the two ends. Germline V gene data show CDR1 as SGHDT and CDR2 as YYEEEE. This CDR3 has 13 amino acids. Written as DNA, the CDR3 is TGTGCCAGCAGCCCTCTTGACACCGGGGAGCTGTTTTTT. Translation: CASSPLDTGELFF.

The chain joins TRBV7-9 to TRBJ1-1; D not resolved. CDR3 length: 13 amino acids. Germline V CDR1 and CDR2: SEHNR, FQNEAQ (reference sequence). V gave up 1 base and J gave up 6 bases, with 9 bases separating them. This CDR3 is CASSLGPGSEAFF. CDR3 DNA sequence: TGTGCCAGCAGCTTAGGACCGGGATCTGAAGCTTTCTTT.

This clone has a handful of counts. V and J are TRBV5-3 and TRBJ2-3; a weak D match, TRBD1 (6 bases). TRBV5-3 is an ORF, and what it does is uncertain. This CDR3 comprises 12 residues. With 3 bases removed from V and 4 bases from J, the gap between germline ends came to 6 bases. The CDR3 sequence is CARSSGADTQYF. The CDR3 region has the DNA TGTGCCAGAAGCTCAGGGGCAGATACGCAGTATTTT.

The genes are TRBV25-1 and TRBJ2-1; TRBD1 aligns across 9 bases. V gave up 2 bases and J gave up 7 bases; unmatched junction bases: 6. There are 15 residues in the CDR3. In germline, CDR1 is MGHDK, CDR2 SYGVNS. The chain's CDR3 is CASSEGTGTRNEQFF. For the CDR3, the DNA is TGTGCCAGCAGTGAAGGGACAGGGACAAGGAATGAGCAGTTCTTC.

This sequence joins TRBV5-1 and TRBJ2-2, with TRBD1 matching over 9 bases. This CDR3 is 16 amino acids long. Trimming removed 4 bases from V and 0 bases from J; junction bases left unmatched: 4. In germline, CDR1 is SGHRS, CDR2 YFSETQ. CDR3 nucleotide sequence: TGCGCCAGCAGCCCCCGGGACAGGGCGAACACCGGGGAGCTGTTTTTT. It is translated as CASSPRDRANTGELFF.

The chain links TRBV9 to TRBJ2-1; D might be TRBD1 (5 bases). V was shortened by 1 base and J by 8 bases, with 10 bases between the two germline ends. This CDR3 has 13 amino acids. Germline CDR1 and CDR2: SGDLS and YYNGEE. CDR3 region: CASSVIGVDEQFF. In DNA, the CDR3 is TGTGCCAGCAGCGTAATAGGGGTCGATGAGCAGTTCTTC.

This chain joins TRBV19 and TRBJ1-2; no reliable D call. Germline loops: CDR1 LNHDA, CDR2 SQIVND (reference sequence). V was pared by 7 bases and J by 3 bases, with 12 bases between. There are 13 residues in the CDR3. The CDR3 reads CASTAARDYGYTF. CDR3 nucleotide sequence: TGTGCCAGTACCGCGGCCCGTGACTATGGCTACACCTTC. Combining the CDR3 with reference TRBV19 and TRBJ1-2 gives the whole variable domain DGGITQSPKYLFRKEGQNVTLSCEQNLNHDAMYWYRQDPGQGLRLIYYSQIVNDFQKGDIAEGYSVSREKKESFPLTVTSAQKNPTAFYLCASTAARDYGYTFGSGTRLTVV.

This sequence joins TRBV9 and TRBJ2-1; 7 bases are a match to TRBD1. The CDR3 is made up of 14 amino acids. The germline V gene has CDR1 SGDLS and CDR2 YYNGEE. V shed 4 bases and J 9 bases; nucleotides not matched to a gene: 10. DNA of the CDR3: TGTGCCAGCAGCCCCCGGACAGGTCTTTCTGAGCAGTTCTTC. Its protein is CASSPRTGLSEQFF.

The chain uses TRBV5-1 and TRBJ1-1, with 8 bases lining up with TRBD1. From germline, CDR1 is SGHRS and CDR2 YFSETQ. V gave up 4 bases and J gave up 6 bases; unmatched junction bases: 8. This CDR3 is 14 amino acids long. CDR3 sequence: CASSTTGGRPEAFF. The CDR3 DNA is TGCGCCAGCAGCACCACAGGGGGGAGACCTGAAGCTTTCTTT.

The chain combines TRBV7-8 with TRBJ1-2, with 8 bases fitting TRBD1. The CDR3 sequence is 14 residues long. Germline V gene sequence: CDR1 SGHVS, CDR2 FQNEAQ. V lost 4 bases, J lost 6 bases, and 7 bases stayed unmatched. CDR3 nucleotide sequence: TGTGCCAGCAGCTCCCAGCTGACAGGGGATGGCTACACCTTC. It codes for CASSSQLTGDGYTF.

The rearrangement uses TRBV7-9 and TRBJ2-7, with 8 positions matching TRBD1. CDR1 is SEHNR, CDR2 FQNEAQ, per germline (reference sequence). The CDR3 runs 16 residues. Unmatched junction bases numbered 13, after V lost 5 bases and J lost 4 bases. In DNA, the CDR3 is TGTGCCAGCAGCCACAGGACTGGACAGGGAAGATACGAGCAGTACTTC. Translating gives CASSHRTGQGRYEQYF.

The CDR3 here is CASSDRGDYNEQFF. The CDR3 DNA is TGTGCCAGCAGTGACCGGGGTGACTACAATGAGCAGTTCTTC. The chain recombines TRBV6-4 with TRBJ2-1; tentative D call: TRBD2 (5 bases). V shed 2 bases and J shed 3 bases, with 8 bases lying between them. Germline V CDR1 and CDR2: MRHNA, SNTAGT. The CDR3 runs 14 residues.

This clone was recorded a few times. The chain combines TRBV27 with TRBJ2-5; D gene uncertain. CDR3 size: 14 residues. Germline CDR1 reads MNHEY; CDR2 reads SMNVEV (reference sequence). V was trimmed by 4 bases and J by 1 base, leaving 10 bases between them. This CDR3 is CASSCLALQETQYF. The CDR3 nucleotides read TGTGCCAGCAGTTGCCTGGCCCTCCAAGAGACCCAGTACTTC.

This clone has at least ten counts. The chain carries TRBV6-4 and TRBJ2-1; 10 bases are a match to TRBD2. Germline values: CDR1 MRHNA, CDR2 SNTAGT. CDR3 length: 14 amino acids. J was trimmed by 5 bases and V by 6 bases; bases with no gene match: 4. For the CDR3, the DNA is TGTGCCAGCAGCTTAGCGGGGGGTAACAATGAGCAGTTCTTC. It encodes CASSLAGGNNEQFF.

V usage is TRBV4-1 and J usage is TRBJ1-1, with 9 nucleotides matching TRBD1. CDR1 MGHRA and CDR2 YSYEKL come from the germline V gene. This CDR3 spans 17 amino acids. Trimming cost V 2 bases and J 5 bases; bases outside gene matches: 12. In DNA form, the CDR3 reads TGCGCCAGCAGCCAATCCCGGGACAGGGCCTCGGGAACTGAAGCTTTCTTT. Its protein product is CASSQSRDRASGTEAFF.

The V gene is TRBV19, the J gene TRBJ1-5; 11 nucleotides line up with TRBD1. There are 15 residues in the CDR3. CDR1 and CDR2 (germline): LNHDA, SQIVND (reference sequence). With V trimmed by 1 base and J by 6 bases, 2 bases remained unmatched. CDR3 residues: CASSIGTGGAQPQHF. The CDR3 region has the DNA TGTGCCAGTAGTATAGGGACAGGGGGCGCTCAGCCCCAGCATTTT.

This sequence joins TRBV6-1 and TRBJ2-5; 14 bases match TRBD2. The CDR3 runs to 15 residues. Germline V gene lookup returns CDR1 MNHNS and CDR2 SASEGT. V lost 6 bases to trimming and J lost 5 bases; unmatched junction nucleotides: 5. CDR3 residues: CASSLTSGGAETQYF. The CDR3 DNA reads TGTGCCAGCAGCCTGACTAGCGGGGGGGCTGAGACCCAGTACTTC.

The rearrangement uses TRBV2 and TRBJ2-7; 10 positions match TRBD1. This CDR3 contains 15 residues. Per germline, CDR1 SNHLY and CDR2 FYNNEI. With 2 bases clipped from V and 7 bases from J, the junction kept 8 bases outside the gene matches. The CDR3: CASSERGDRGGEQYF. The CDR3 region has the DNA TGTGCCAGCAGTGAAAGGGGGGACAGGGGTGGTGAGCAGTACTTC. Based on the CDR3 plus reference TRBV2 and TRBJ2-7, the full variable domain is EPEVTQTPSHQVTQMGQEVILRCVPISNHLYFYWYRQILGQKVEFLVSFYNNEISEKSEIFDDQFSVERPDGSNFTLKIRSTKLEDSAMYFCASSERGDRGGEQYFGPGTRLTVT.

The rearrangement uses TRBV28 and TRBJ2-5, with 7 bases matching TRBD1. CDR3 length equals 14 residues. Germline V CDR1 and CDR2: MDHEN, SYDVKM. The V segment lost 6 bases and the J segment 2 bases; nucleotides outside the gene matches: 6. The CDR3 sequence is CASSRDREQETQYF. CDR3 in DNA: TGTGCCAGCAGCAGGGACAGAGAGCAAGAGACCCAGTACTTC. Using reference TRBV28 and TRBJ2-5 for the parts outside the CDR3, the full variable domain is DVKVTQSSRYLVKRTGEKVFLECVQDMDHENMFWYRQDPGLGLRLIYFSYDVKMKEKGDIPEGYSVSREKKERFSLILESASTNQTSMYLCASSRDREQETQYFGPGTRLLVL.

This clone was seen only once. The chain has TRBV5-5 and TRBJ2-7; D not resolved. Trimming pared 0 bases from V and 0 bases from J, leaving 10 bases between. CDR3 length: 15 amino acids. CDR1 is SGHKS, CDR2 YYEKEE, per germline (reference sequence). CDR3 coding DNA: TGTGCCAGCAGCTTGGAATCCCACTACTCCTACGAGCAGTACTTC. Protein: CASSLESHYSYEQYF.

The rearrangement joins TRBV9 to TRBJ2-1; 8 bases map to TRBD2. This CDR3 comprises 17 residues. In germline, CDR1 is SGDLS, CDR2 YYNGEE. Unmatched junction bases numbered 10, after V lost 0 bases and J lost 5 bases. CDR3 bases: TGTGCCAGCAGCGTAGGTGGCATTAGCGGGACCCACAATGAGCAGTTCTTC. It encodes CASSVGGISGTHNEQFF.

CDR3 in DNA: TGTGCCAGCAGTGCAAACAGGGTCAACACTGAAGCTTTCTTT. Translating it yields CASSANRVNTEAFF. This chain joins TRBV28 and TRBJ1-1; tentative D call: TRBD1 (6 bases). Looked up from germline, CDR1 is MDHEN and CDR2 is SYDVKM. The CDR3 covers 14 residues. V was cut by 5 bases and J by 2 bases, with 12 bases left in between.

V usage is TRBV19 and J usage is TRBJ2-1, with no clear D. The CDR3 totals 13 residues. Trimming took 9 bases from V and 0 from J, leaving 9 bases between them. Germline CDR1 and CDR2: LNHDA and SQIVND (reference sequence). CDR3 sequence: CASSLSSYNEQFF. The CDR3, as DNA: TGTGCCAGCTCATTGAGCTCCTACAATGAGCAGTTCTTC.

This sequence joins TRBV7-9 and TRBJ1-1; no clear D gene. Per the germline V gene, CDR1 is SEHNR and CDR2 is FQNEAQ (reference sequence). Trimming stripped 0 bases from V and 7 bases from J, with 6 bases between. There are 12 residues in the CDR3. The CDR3, as DNA: TGTGCCAGCAGCTTAGCGGGCCTTGAAGCTTTCTTT. Protein sequence: CASSLAGLEAFF.

This clone was detected once. The rearrangement links TRBV4-1 to TRBJ1-3, with 7 bases aligning to TRBD1. J gave up 4 bases and V 4 bases, and 1 base lay outside the gene matches. This CDR3 comprises 13 residues. The V gene's germline CDR1 is MGHRA and CDR2 YSYEKL. This CDR3 is CASSPTGGNTIYF. CDR3 DNA sequence: TGCGCCAGCAGCCCGACAGGGGGAAACACCATATATTTT.

The DNA for the CDR3 is TGCGCCAGCAGCCACCCGGGACAGGGAGACTATGGCTACACCTTC. It specifies CASSHPGQGDYGYTF. The chain links TRBV4-3 to TRBJ1-2; the match to TRBD1 covers 9 bases. This CDR3 is built from 15 residues. CDR1 is LGHNA and CDR2 is YSLEER in the germline V gene. The V gene end was trimmed by 3 bases and the J gene end by 3 bases; junction bases not matched to a gene: 5.

The J gene is TRBJ2-2, the V gene TRBV6-4; D is perhaps TRBD2 (6 bases). CDR1 MRHNA and CDR2 SNTAGT come from the germline V gene. The CDR3 length is 15 residues. The V and J ends lost 2 bases and 1 base respectively, with 8 bases between them. The CDR3 is CASSDGAGNTGELFF. CDR3 in DNA: TGTGCCAGCAGTGACGGAGCGGGGAACACCGGGGAGCTGTTTTTT.

The chain couples TRBV7-8 to TRBJ1-1; no firm D call. With 1 base removed from V and 1 base from J, the gap between germline ends came to 19 bases. The germline CDR1 and CDR2 sequences are SGHVS and FQNEAQ. The CDR3 length is 18 residues. The chain's CDR3 is CASSLVFGIGGPNTEAFF. The CDR3 region has the DNA TGTGCCAGCAGCTTAGTTTTTGGCATTGGAGGACCGAACACTGAAGCTTTCTTT.

This clone is a singleton in its sample. The same CDR3 also results from other DNA sequences found in this sample. This chain joins TRBV9 and TRBJ1-1; D unclear. The CDR3 extends over 12 amino acids. Per germline, CDR1 SGDLS and CDR2 YYNGEE. The V end lost 3 bases, the J end lost 4 bases, and 7 bases lay between the germline ends. CDR3: CASSARGTEAFF. DNA of the CDR3: TGTGCCAGCAGCGCCCGAGGCACTGAAGCTTTCTTT.

The chain carries TRBV9 and TRBJ1-1, with 8 bases aligning to TRBD1. Trimming at V came to 5 bases and at J to 3 bases, leaving 6 bases not matched to a gene. This CDR3 has 14 residues. Germline lookup yields CDR1 SGDLS and CDR2 YYNGEE. In DNA form, the CDR3 reads TGTGCCAGCAGTAGCGGACAGGGTGACACTGAAGCTTTCTTT. It encodes CASSSGQGDTEAFF. Supplemented by reference TRBV9 and TRBJ1-1, the full variable domain reads DSGVTQTPKHLITATGQRVTLRCSPRSGDLSVYWYQQSLDQGLQFLIQYYNGEERAKGNILERFSAQQFPDLHSELNLSSLELGDSALYFCASSSGQGDTEAFFGQGTRLTVV.